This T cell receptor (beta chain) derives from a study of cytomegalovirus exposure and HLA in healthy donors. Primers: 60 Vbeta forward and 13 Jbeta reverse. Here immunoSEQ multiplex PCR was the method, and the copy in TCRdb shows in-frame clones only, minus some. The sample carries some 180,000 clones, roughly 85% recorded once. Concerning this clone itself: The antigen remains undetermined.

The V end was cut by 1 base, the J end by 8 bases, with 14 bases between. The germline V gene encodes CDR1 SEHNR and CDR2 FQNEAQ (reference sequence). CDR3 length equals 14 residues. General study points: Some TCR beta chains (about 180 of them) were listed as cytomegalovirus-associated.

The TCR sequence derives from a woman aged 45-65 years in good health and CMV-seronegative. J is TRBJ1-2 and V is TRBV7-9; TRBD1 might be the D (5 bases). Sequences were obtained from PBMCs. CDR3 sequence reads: CASSLDGGLKGYTF. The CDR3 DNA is TGTGCCAGCAGCTTAGACGGGGGATTGAAAGGCTACACCTTC.